A selection of T cell receptor beta chains follows, all from one sample in a study of cytomegalovirus exposure and HLA in healthy donors. Assay: immunoSEQ multiplex PCR; the TCRdb copy retains only in-frame clones and omits some. Here the sample table reports over 100,000 clones. The sequenced material came from PBMCs. These TCRs come from a man aged 25-40 years in good health and CMV-seronegative. The CDR3 runs from the conserved cysteine through the conserved F or W.

TRBV15,CATSRGTGGGRTDTQYF
TRBV7-8,CASSFRRGVSYEQYF
TRBV10-3,CAIQRLAVTDTQYF
TRBV19,CASSPRRTGAYEQYF
TRBV4-2,CASSQDGGTGLYQPQHF
TRBV2,CATRRSGNSNQPQHF
TRBV14,CASSRYQSGTGDGYTF
TRBV14,CASSQVLAGGYTQYF
TRBV5-4,CASSRQLALTDAQYF
TRBV18,CASSPPGGTGDGNVLTF
TRBV4-1,CASSQDRPRGIGYTF
TRBV5-1,CASSLGQVNIQYF
TRBV5-1,CASSSTGEGYEQYF
TRBV15,CATSRDRGVGGTNEKLFF
TRBV5-1,CASSQGGDPYEQYF
TRBV7-9,CASSLQNFVNTEAFF
TRBV5-5,CASSLVQGASTNEKLFF
TRBV19,CASTSGTGSYEQYF
TRBV10-1,CASSETGGLNQPQHF
TRBV7-9,CASSPRDRGLNEQYF
TRBV7-8,CASSPLGLAGGRNIQYF
TRBV2,CASSEKARAQHF
TRBV4-1,CASSPGSLTDTQYF
TRBV7-2,CASSLIAGAAYNEQFF
TRBV18,CASSRDGGNQPQHF
TRBV7-9,CASSSPGGQAGELFF
TRBV19,CASSVHIGTLDSSGNTIYF
TRBV18,CASSPPVAVNTGELFF
TRBV5-8,CASSLGVSVNQPQHF
TRBV7-8,CASSLGASGGINEQFF
TRBV19,CASSIGNYEQYF
TRBV7-9,CASSWTRQDPYEQYF
TRBV5-6,CASSTRQGALTNEKLFF
TRBV12-5,CASGLVIGAKPHTQYF
TRBV5-1,CASSFRHSSSSSGANVLTF
TRBV15,CATSRGLGQGAGNTIYF
TRBV2,CASSRFPQGNTQYF
TRBV5-1,CASSLLAGVNTGELFF
TRBV28,CASSGGDGNYEQYF